Presented here are 22 T cell receptor beta chains from one specimen sequenced in a study of blood T cell repertoires in COVID-19. Sequencing used immunoSEQ multiplex PCR; TCRdb keeps in-frame clones, though not all of them. The sample consists of approximately 300,000 clones, around nine tenths of them appearing once. Sequencing used PBMCs or T cells enriched from blood (not recorded which). The receptors come from a man aged 55 to 70 who had recovered from COVID-19.

The chain links TRBV4-1 to TRBJ1-6, with D perhaps matching TRBD1 (5 bases). CDR3 length equals 16 residues. CDR1 and CDR2 (germline): MGHRA, YSYEKL. V was shortened by 1 base and J by 9 bases, with 16 bases between the two germline ends. The CDR3 here is CASSQVATGAGSPLHF. The DNA of the CDR3 is TGCGCCAGCAGCCAAGTAGCAACAGGCGCAGGTTCACCCCTCCACTTT.

The CDR3 protein is CASRYTQGAHEQYF. As DNA, the CDR3 is TGTGCCAGCAGGTATACCCAGGGGGCCCACGAGCAGTACTTC. The rearrangement uses TRBV7-2 and TRBJ2-7; TRBD1 matches 8 bases. Germline V gene data show CDR1 as SGHTA and CDR2 as FQGNSA. This CDR3 is 14 amino acids long. V shed 6 bases and J 5 bases; nucleotides not matched to a gene: 9.

The chain is built from TRBV30 and TRBJ2-5; D is possibly TRBD2 (6 bases). Trimming pared 8 bases from V and 7 bases from J, leaving 17 bases between. Germline values: CDR1 GTSNPN, CDR2 SVGIG (reference sequence). This CDR3 contains 12 residues. CDR3: CAGQTRGGTQYF. The CDR3 DNA reads TGTGCCGGACAAACTAGGGGAGGGACCCAGTACTTC.

This chain joins TRBV5-1 and TRBJ2-1; 14 nucleotides align to TRBD2. The length of the CDR3 is 15 residues. J lost 7 bases, V lost 4 bases, and 4 bases had no gene match. Germline lookup yields CDR1 SGHRS and CDR2 YFSETQ. This CDR3 is CASSPGLAGENEQFF. The CDR3 region has the DNA TGCGCCAGCAGCCCGGGACTAGCGGGAGAAAATGAGCAGTTCTTC.

The J gene is TRBJ2-1, the V gene TRBV5-1; possible D gene TRBD1, 6 bases. V was clipped by 2 bases and J by 0 bases, with 9 bases between them. Germline CDR1 and CDR2: SGHRS and YFSETQ. This CDR3 is built from 15 residues. The CDR3 reads CASSLGTLSYNEQFF. The CDR3 DNA sequence: TGCGCCAGCAGCTTAGGGACACTCTCCTACAATGAGCAGTTCTTC.

This chain uses TRBV4-1 with TRBJ1-1; TRBD1 matches at 8 bases. The germline gives CDR1 MGHRA, CDR2 YSYEKL. Trimming at V came to 7 bases and at J to 5 bases, leaving 12 bases not matched to a gene. The CDR3 runs to 15 residues. DNA of the CDR3: TGCGCCAGCATGAGACCTGGACAGGGTGGGACTGAAGCTTTCTTT. Translated: CASMRPGQGGTEAFF.

The CDR3 reads CASSLMRTQNTGELFF. CDR3 in DNA: TGTGCCAGCAGCTTAATGCGAACTCAAAACACCGGGGAGCTGTTTTTT. The chain recombines TRBV7-3 with TRBJ2-2; D gene uncertain. Trimming cost V 1 base and J 2 bases, with 11 bases left between them. Looked up from germline, CDR1 is SGHTA and CDR2 is FQGTGA. The CDR3 is made up of 16 amino acids.

As to this clone: Other DNA sequences in this sample translate to the same CDR3. The V and J genes are TRBV6-5 and TRBJ2-1; a weak D match, TRBD1 (6 bases). CDR1 and CDR2 from the germline V gene are MNHEY and SVGAGI. The CDR3 covers 12 residues. Trimming stripped 6 bases from V and 3 bases from J, with 6 bases between. CDR3 residues: CASRDSYNEQFF. CDR3 coding DNA: TGTGCCAGCAGGGACAGCTACAATGAGCAGTTCTTC.

This clone was found a few times. The chain recombines TRBV13 with TRBJ2-1, with 7 bases identical to TRBD1. The germline V gene encodes CDR1 PRHDT and CDR2 FYEKMQ (reference sequence). This CDR3 contains 15 residues. The trim removed 0 bases at V and 1 base at J, leaving 0 bases unmatched. The CDR3 DNA reads as TGTGCCAGCAGCTTAGGGGACAGGTCCTACAATGAGCAGTTCTTC. Translating gives CASSLGDRSYNEQFF.

The gene calls are TRBV28 and TRBJ2-1; 11 bases fit TRBD2. The length of the CDR3 is 15 residues. V lost 7 bases, J lost 4 bases, and 6 bases stayed unmatched. From germline, CDR1 is MDHEN and CDR2 SYDVKM. CDR3 residues: CASKGTSGFYNEQFF. DNA for the CDR3: TGTGCCAGCAAGGGGACTAGCGGATTTTACAATGAGCAGTTCTTC.

The chain carries TRBV28 and TRBJ2-1; TRBD1 aligns across 9 bases. The germline V gene has CDR1 MDHEN and CDR2 SYDVKM. The CDR3 contains 16 residues. The V gene end was trimmed by 3 bases and the J gene end by 2 bases; junction bases not matched to a gene: 5. CDR3 bases: TGTGCCAGCAGTTTTTCCGGGACAGGGACCTACAATGAGCAGTTCTTC. The encoded protein is CASSFSGTGTYNEQFF.

V is TRBV28 and J is TRBJ1-1; a weak D match, TRBD1 (5 bases). Germline V CDR1 and CDR2: MDHEN, SYDVKM. The CDR3 sequence is 14 residues long. V dropped 8 bases and J dropped 1 base, with 14 bases sitting between them. The CDR3 DNA follows: TGTGCCAGCTCGATACGACAGAGGAACACTGAAGCTTTCTTT. Residues: CASSIRQRNTEAFF.

This chain connects TRBV28 to TRBJ2-4; maybe TRBD1 (6 bases). This CDR3 spans 16 amino acids. CDR1 and CDR2 from the germline V gene are MDHEN and SYDVKM. V dropped 6 bases and J dropped 2 bases, with 17 bases sitting between them. CDR3 sequence (DNA): TGTGCCAGCAGGTTACAGGGTGAGTTCTCCAAAAACATTCAGTACTTC. Encoded protein: CASRLQGEFSKNIQYF.

This rearrangement joins TRBV6-4 to TRBJ1-4, with TRBD1 identical over 8 bases. CDR1 is MRHNA and CDR2 is SNTAGT in the germline V gene. After removal of 0 bases from V and 6 bases from J, the junction contained 9 bases not matched to a gene. This CDR3 comprises 17 residues. CDR3 nucleotide sequence: TGTGCCAGCAGTGACTCAGGTCAGGGGGCGGTGGATGAAAAACTGTTTTTT. It codes for CASSDSGQGAVDEKLFF.

The chain recombines TRBV28 with TRBJ2-5; 7 bases line up with TRBD2. There are 15 residues in the CDR3. Germline CDR1 reads MDHEN; CDR2 reads SYDVKM. After removal of 6 bases from V and 5 bases from J, the junction contained 12 bases not matched to a gene. The CDR3 nucleotides read TGTGCCAGCAGCCGGAGCGGGGCAGGGTCGGAGACCCAGTACTTC. Its protein product is CASSRSGAGSETQYF.

This chain connects TRBV4-3 to TRBJ2-3, with 10 nucleotides matching TRBD2. Trimming removed 3 bases from V and 7 bases from J; junction bases left unmatched: 7. Germline CDR1 is LGHNA and CDR2 is YSLEER. CDR3 length equals 15 residues. In nucleotides, the CDR3 is TGCGCCAGCAGCCAGTCACCGGGACTAGCGCATACGCAGTATTTT. As protein: CASSQSPGLAHTQYF.

The V and J genes are TRBV6-5 and TRBJ2-1; 7 positions match TRBD2. Germline CDR1 MNHEY, CDR2 SVGAGI. The trim removed 4 bases at V and 8 bases at J, leaving 11 bases unmatched. This CDR3 has 15 residues. CDR3 DNA: TGTGCCAGCAGTTCTTGGACTAGATTTTTCGATGAGCAGTTCTTC. Translation gives CASSSWTRFFDEQFF.

This clone occurred once. The gene calls are TRBV3-1 (or the pseudogene TRBV3-2) and TRBJ2-7; 7 bases agree with TRBD2. The CDR3 is made up of 13 amino acids. V lost 3 bases to trimming and J lost 7 bases; unmatched junction nucleotides: 6. CDR1 is LGHDT and CDR2 is YNNKEL in the germline V gene (reference sequence). Written as DNA, the CDR3 is TGTGCCAGCAGCCAGGTTACGGGGGGTGAGCAGTACTTC. Protein product: CASSQVTGGEQYF.

The chain employs TRBV4-3 and TRBJ1-4; 8 bases match TRBD1. Germline V gene data show CDR1 as LGHNA and CDR2 as YSLEER. V shed 2 bases, J shed 8 bases, and the junction held 7 bases outside the gene matches. This CDR3 is built from 15 residues. CDR3 protein: CASSQTTGGREKLFF. CDR3 sequence (DNA): TGCGCCAGCAGCCAAACTACAGGGGGTAGGGAAAAACTGTTTTTT.

This chain connects TRBV28 to TRBJ1-5, with TRBD1 as a possible D gene (5 bases). The CDR3 loop spans 15 amino acids. The germline V gene encodes CDR1 MDHEN and CDR2 SYDVKM. The V gene lost 2 bases and the J gene lost 0 bases, with 8 bases spanning the gap. CDR3 in amino acids: CASSLRQGSNQPQHF. DNA for the CDR3: TGTGCCAGCAGTTTACGCCAGGGTAGCAATCAGCCCCAGCATTTT.

The chain recombines TRBV7-9 with TRBJ2-3; 12 positions match TRBD2. Germline values: CDR1 SEHNR, CDR2 FQNEAQ (reference sequence). V gave up 5 bases and J gave up 3 bases; unmatched junction bases: 6. CDR3 length: 16 amino acids. CDR3 amino acids: CASSTLAGGRTDTQYF. CDR3 bases: TGTGCCAGCAGCACACTAGCGGGAGGTCGTACAGATACGCAGTATTTT.

The rearrangement links TRBV6-5 to TRBJ1-3; D possibly corresponds to TRBD1 (6 bases). Germline V CDR1 and CDR2: MNHEY, SVGAGI. Trimming removed 2 bases at V and 0 bases at J, with 8 bases between. There are 15 residues in the CDR3. The CDR3 region has the DNA TGTGCCAGCAGTTACGCAGGGGACTCTGGAAACACCATATATTTT. This encodes CASSYAGDSGNTIYF.